The 10 T cell receptor beta chains reported below all come from one sample, sequenced in a study of CD8+ T cells in alopecia areata. The sequencing template was cDNA reverse transcribed from extracted RNA. Assay: immunoSEQ multiplex PCR; the TCRdb copy retains only in-frame clones and omits some. The sample yields approximately 57,000 clones, about 96% seen once. The material sequenced was CD8+ T cells sorted from blood, taken at week 0. Source of these receptors: a human donor with alopecia areata.

The gene calls are TRBV19 and TRBJ1-5; possibly TRBD1 for D (5 bases). This CDR3 has 14 residues. Trimming took off 2 bases at V and 2 bases at J, with 7 bases between the two ends. Looked up from germline, CDR1 is LNHDA and CDR2 is SQIVND (reference sequence). CDR3 amino acids: CASSISRGNQPQHF. The CDR3 DNA follows: TGTGCCAGTAGTATAAGCAGGGGCAATCAGCCCCAGCATTTT.

The chain joins TRBV6-5 to TRBJ2-7; 11 bases align to TRBD1. The CDR3 contains 15 residues. V trimming: 5 bases; J trimming: 7 bases; junction bases outside the gene matches: 10. Germline V CDR1 and CDR2: MNHEY, SVGAGI. The CDR3 nucleotides are TGTGCCAGCAGTCCTACGGGACAGGGGGTAGAAGAGCAGTACTTC. As protein: CASSPTGQGVEEQYF.

The genes are TRBV7-2 and TRBJ2-3; 10 positions match TRBD2. J gave up 6 bases and V 5 bases, and 8 bases lay outside the gene matches. This CDR3 is 15 amino acids long. CDR1 and CDR2 from the germline V gene are SGHTA and FQGNSA. CDR3 sequence: CASSERLAGTDTQYF. The CDR3 DNA is TGTGCCAGCAGCGAACGACTAGCGGGTACTGATACGCAGTATTTT.

The chain combines TRBV4-1 with TRBJ2-5, with D possibly being TRBD2 (5 bases). The CDR3 consists of 16 residues. The V and J ends lost 1 base and 1 base respectively, with 13 bases between them. Germline V gene lookup returns CDR1 MGHRA and CDR2 YSYEKL. The CDR3 protein is CASSQGVRLAQETQYF. The CDR3 nucleotides are TGCGCCAGCAGCCAAGGAGTACGGCTAGCCCAAGAGACCCAGTACTTC.

This chain joins TRBV7-6 and TRBJ2-1, with 7 bases lining up with TRBD2. Germline loops: CDR1 SGHVS, CDR2 FNYEAQ. This CDR3 is 15 amino acids long. Trimming at V came to 5 bases and at J to 5 bases, leaving 9 bases not matched to a gene. The CDR3 sequence is CASSATVLADNEQFF. DNA for the CDR3: TGTGCCAGCAGCGCTACTGTTCTAGCGGACAATGAGCAGTTCTTC.

This clone is a singleton in its sample. The chain employs TRBV29-1 and TRBJ2-7, with 12 bases lining up with TRBD2. V lost 5 bases and J lost 9; bases outside the gene matches: 5. This CDR3 has 12 residues. Germline V CDR1 and CDR2: SQVTM, ANQGSEA. The CDR3, as DNA: TGCAGCGTTACGACTAGCGGGGGCCTGCAGTACTTC. Residues: CSVTTSGGLQYF.

Comment on this clone: A junction boundary mismatches the germline segment, possibly from a read error. The chain links TRBV2 to TRBJ2-7; TRBD1 agrees at 7 bases. Germline V gene sequence: CDR1 SNHLY, CDR2 FYNNEI. The CDR3 runs 11 residues. CDR3 in amino acids: CASRAGDRAAF. As DNA, the CDR3 is TGTGCCAGCAGGGCCGGCGACAGGGCCGCATTC.

The CDR3 DNA reads as TGCGCCAGCAGCTTGGACATGTCCTCTGGAAACACCATATATTTT. Protein: CASSLDMSSGNTIYF. The V call is TRBV5-1, the J call TRBJ1-3; the D is unclear. The germline gives CDR1 SGHRS, CDR2 YFSETQ. V was cut by 0 bases and J by 0 bases, with 7 bases left in between. The CDR3 length is 15 residues.

The chain recombines TRBV4-3 with TRBJ2-4; D gene uncertain. The CDR3 consists of 16 residues. Germline V gives CDR1 LGHNA, CDR2 YSLEER. Trimming pared 0 bases from V and 1 base from J, leaving 10 bases between. CDR3 sequence: CASSQDGDRAKNIQYF. The CDR3 DNA sequence: TGCGCCAGCAGCCAAGATGGGGATAGGGCCAAAAACATTCAGTACTTC.

This clone came up once. The gene calls are TRBV25-1 and TRBJ1-5, with unresolved D. This CDR3 contains 14 residues. Per germline, CDR1 MGHDK and CDR2 SYGVNS. The V end was cut by 5 bases, the J end by 1 base, with 9 bases between. The CDR3 DNA reads as TGTGCCAGCAGTCCCTCGGGGAGCAATCAGCCCCAGCATTTT. It specifies CASSPSGSNQPQHF.